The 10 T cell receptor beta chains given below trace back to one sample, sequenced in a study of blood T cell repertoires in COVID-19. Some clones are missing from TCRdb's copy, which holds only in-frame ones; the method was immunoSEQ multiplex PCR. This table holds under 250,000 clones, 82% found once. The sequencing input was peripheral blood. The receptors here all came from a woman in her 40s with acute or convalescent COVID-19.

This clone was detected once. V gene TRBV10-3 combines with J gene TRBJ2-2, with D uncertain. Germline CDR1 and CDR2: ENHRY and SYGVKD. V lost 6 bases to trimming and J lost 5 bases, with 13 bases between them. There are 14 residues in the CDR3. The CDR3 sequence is CAISLTKQTGELFF. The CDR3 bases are TGTGCCATCAGCCTCACGAAACAGACCGGGGAGCTGTTTTTT.

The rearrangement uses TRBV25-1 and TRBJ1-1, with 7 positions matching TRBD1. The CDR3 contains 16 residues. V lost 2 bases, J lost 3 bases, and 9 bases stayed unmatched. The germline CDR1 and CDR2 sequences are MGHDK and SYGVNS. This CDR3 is CASSEGRRGWDTEAFF. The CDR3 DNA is TGTGCCAGCAGTGAAGGCCGCAGGGGGTGGGACACTGAAGCTTTCTTT.

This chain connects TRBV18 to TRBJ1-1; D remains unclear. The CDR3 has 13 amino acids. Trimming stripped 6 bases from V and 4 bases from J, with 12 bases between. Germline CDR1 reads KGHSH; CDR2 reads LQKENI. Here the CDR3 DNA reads TGTGCCAGCTCTTCCACCGGGTCCACTGAAGCTTTCTTT. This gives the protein CASSSTGSTEAFF. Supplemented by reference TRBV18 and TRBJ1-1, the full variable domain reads NAGVMQNPRHLVRRRGQEARLRCSPMKGHSHVYWYRQLPEEGLKFMVYLQKENIIDESGMPKERFSAEFPKEGPSILRIQQVVRGDSAAYFCASSSTGSTEAFFGQGTRLTVV.

The CDR3 sequence is CASSQDLGERRTRFF. CDR3 DNA: TGCGCCAGCAGCCAAGATCTTGGGGAGCGTAGGACCCGGTTCTTC. The chain is built from TRBV4-1 and TRBJ2-1; TRBD2 is a possible D gene (5 bases). Germline CDR1 MGHRA, CDR2 YSYEKL. Deletions cut 0 bases from V and 15 bases from J, with 21 bases between. The CDR3 has 15 amino acids.

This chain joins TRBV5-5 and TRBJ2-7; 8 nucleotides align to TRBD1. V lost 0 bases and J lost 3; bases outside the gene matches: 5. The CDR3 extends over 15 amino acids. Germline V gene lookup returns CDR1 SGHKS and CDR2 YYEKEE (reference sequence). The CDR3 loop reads CASSLVTGGRYEQYF. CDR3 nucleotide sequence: TGTGCCAGCAGCTTGGTCACAGGGGGTCGCTACGAGCAGTACTTC.

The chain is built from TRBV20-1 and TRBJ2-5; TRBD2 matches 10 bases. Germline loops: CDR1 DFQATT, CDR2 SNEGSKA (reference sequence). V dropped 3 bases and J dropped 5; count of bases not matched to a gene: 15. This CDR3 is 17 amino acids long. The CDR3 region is CSASKRAGGLLEETQYF. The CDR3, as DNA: TGCAGTGCTAGTAAGAGAGCGGGAGGGCTTTTGGAGGAGACCCAGTACTTC.

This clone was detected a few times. CDR3 in DNA: TGCAGCGTTGACCCAGGATCTAACTATGGCTACACCTTC. Its translation is CSVDPGSNYGYTF. The V and J genes are TRBV29-1 and TRBJ1-2; D remains ambiguous. This CDR3 contains 13 residues. Germline V gives CDR1 SQVTM, CDR2 ANQGSEA. Between the trimmed V and J ends, which lost 3 bases and 0 bases, there was a span of 8 bases.

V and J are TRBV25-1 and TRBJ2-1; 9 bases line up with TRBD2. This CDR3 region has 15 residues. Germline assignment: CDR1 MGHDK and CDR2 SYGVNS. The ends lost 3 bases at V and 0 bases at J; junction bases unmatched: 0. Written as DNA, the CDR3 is TGTGCCAGCAGTGATAGCGGGAGCTCCTACAATGAGCAGTTCTTC. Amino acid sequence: CASSDSGSSYNEQFF. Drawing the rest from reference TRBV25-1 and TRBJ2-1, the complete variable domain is EADIYQTPRYLVIGTGKKITLECSQTMGHDKMYWYQQDPGMELHLIHYSYGVNSTEKGDLSSESTVSRIRTEHFPLTLESARPSHTSQYLCASSDSGSSYNEQFFGPGTRLTVL.

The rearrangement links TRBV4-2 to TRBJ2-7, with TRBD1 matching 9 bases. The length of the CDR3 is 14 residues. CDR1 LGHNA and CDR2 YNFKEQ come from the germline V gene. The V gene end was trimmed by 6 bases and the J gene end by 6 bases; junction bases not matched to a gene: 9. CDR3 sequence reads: CASRDLDRGGEQYF. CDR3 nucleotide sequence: TGTGCCAGCAGGGATTTGGACAGGGGAGGCGAGCAGTACTTC.

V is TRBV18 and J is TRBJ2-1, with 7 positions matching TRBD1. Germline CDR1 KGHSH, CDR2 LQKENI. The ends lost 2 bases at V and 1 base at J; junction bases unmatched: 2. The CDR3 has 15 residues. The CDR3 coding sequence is TGTGCCAGCTCACCAGACAGGGCTTCCTACAATGAGCAGTTCTTC. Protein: CASSPDRASYNEQFF.